This TCR beta chain stems from a study of CD8 T cells in ankylosing spondylitis. Overall study findings and caveats: Ankylosing spondylitis blood appeared to be characterized by a TCR beta motif of eight highly homologous variants. A number of the motif variants had already been described in reactive arthritis synovial fluid and blood.

About this clonotype itself: The antigen remains unidentified.

By quantitative 5'-RACE with molecular barcodes, the TCR beta libraries were made. TCRdb called the 5' RACE reads again in MiXCR, with one record for every CDR3 protein. The profile shows about 220,000 distinct CDR3 sequences, 10% to 13% of them singletons. With 4 bases removed from V and 2 bases from J, the gap between germline ends came to 18 bases. Germline CDR1 SGHTA, CDR2 FQGNSA. CDR3 size: 16 residues. The chain has TRBV7-2 and TRBJ2-7, with a tentative D call TRBD2 (7 bases). Material for sequencing was blood, either unsorted or a sorted T cell fraction (not recorded which). The TCR originated in a male donor with ankylosing spondylitis or in good health (not recorded which). The CDR3 DNA reads as TGTGCCAGCAGCTCAACGTTGGGCGGGGGCACCTACGAGCAGTACTTC. This sequence encodes CASSSTLGGGTYEQYF. The complete variable domain, with remaining parts taken from reference TRBV7-2 and TRBJ2-7, reads GAGVSQSPSNKVTEKGKDVELRCDPISGHTALYWYRQSLGQGLEFLIYFQGNSAPDKSGLPSDRFSAERTGGSVSTLTIQRTQQEDSAVYLCASSSTLGGGTYEQYFGPGTRLTVT.